The clone carrying this TCR beta chain was seen more than once but under ten times. As yet, its antigen is unknown. This record comes from a study of T cells after yellow fever vaccination. Study-level background: Fractions low in cell number were prepared with SMART-Seq v4 Ultra Low Input. General study points: Re-detected after boosting: most primary clones, 96% of CD4 and 80% to 90% of CD8. The secondary response showed a weaker magnitude and a faster peak, day 5 versus 15.

5'RACE template switching added a universal primer site and UMIs to TCR cDNA. In TCRdb, the 5' RACE reads were re-called with MiXCR into one record per CDR3 protein. The data show approximately 300,000 distinct CDR3 sequences, with 8.5% to 9% seen just once and more than 15% held by the top ten. Trimming left V 1 base short and J 3 bases short, with 7 bases between. Germline V gives CDR1 SGHRS, CDR2 YFSETQ. The CDR3 extends over 14 amino acids. The source was PBMCs, collected on the day of the first yellow fever vaccination. The chain links TRBV5-1 to TRBJ1-4; no reliable D call. The source is a man aged 18 to 29 who received the YFV17D yellow fever vaccine. CDR3 sequence (DNA): TGCGCCAGCAGCTTGTCTAGTGCTAATGAAAAACTGTTTTTT. It yields the protein CASSLSSANEKLFF. Complete variable domain (other parts from reference TRBV5-1 and TRBJ1-4): KAGVTQTPRYLIKTRGQQVTLSCSPISGHRSVSWYQQTPGQGLQFLFEYFSETQRNKGNFPGRFSGRQFSNSRSEMNVSTLELGDSALYLCASSLSSANEKLFFGSGTQLSVL.